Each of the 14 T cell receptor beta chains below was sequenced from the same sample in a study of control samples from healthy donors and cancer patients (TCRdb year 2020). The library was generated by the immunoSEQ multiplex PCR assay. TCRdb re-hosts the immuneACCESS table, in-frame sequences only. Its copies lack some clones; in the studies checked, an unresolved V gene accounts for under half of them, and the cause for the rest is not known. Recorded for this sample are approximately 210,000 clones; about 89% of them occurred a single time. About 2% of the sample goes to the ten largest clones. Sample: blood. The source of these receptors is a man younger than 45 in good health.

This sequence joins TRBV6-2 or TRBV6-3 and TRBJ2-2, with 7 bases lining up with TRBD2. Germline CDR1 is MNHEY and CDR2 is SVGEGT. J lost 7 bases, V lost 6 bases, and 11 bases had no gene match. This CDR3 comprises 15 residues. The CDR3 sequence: CASSAGVGVDGELFF. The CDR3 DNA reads TGTGCCAGCAGCGCGGGGGTGGGGGTCGACGGGGAGCTGTTTTTT.

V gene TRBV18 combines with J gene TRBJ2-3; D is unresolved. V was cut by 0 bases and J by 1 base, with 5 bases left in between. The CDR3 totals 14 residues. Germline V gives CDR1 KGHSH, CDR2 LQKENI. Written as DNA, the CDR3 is TGTGCCAGCTCACCACCTCGGGGCACAGATACGCAGTATTTT. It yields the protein CASSPPRGTDTQYF.

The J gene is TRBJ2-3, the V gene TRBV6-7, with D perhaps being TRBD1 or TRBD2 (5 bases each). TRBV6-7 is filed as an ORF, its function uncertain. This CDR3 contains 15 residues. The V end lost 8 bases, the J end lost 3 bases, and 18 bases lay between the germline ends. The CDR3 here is CASPRPGRYTDTQYF. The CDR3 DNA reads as TGTGCCAGCCCTCGTCCGGGGCGATATACAGATACGCAGTATTTT.

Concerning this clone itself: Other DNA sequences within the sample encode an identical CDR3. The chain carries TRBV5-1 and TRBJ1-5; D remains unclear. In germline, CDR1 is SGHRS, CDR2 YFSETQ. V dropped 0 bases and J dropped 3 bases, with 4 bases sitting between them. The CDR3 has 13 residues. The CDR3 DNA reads TGCGCCAGCAGCTTGGGCGACAATCAGCCCCAGCATTTT. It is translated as CASSLGDNQPQHF.

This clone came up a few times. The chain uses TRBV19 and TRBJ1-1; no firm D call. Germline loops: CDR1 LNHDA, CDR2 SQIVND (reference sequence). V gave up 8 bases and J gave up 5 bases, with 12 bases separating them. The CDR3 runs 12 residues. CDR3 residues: CASCSGLTEAFF. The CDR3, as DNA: TGTGCCAGTTGCTCAGGTTTAACTGAAGCTTTCTTT.

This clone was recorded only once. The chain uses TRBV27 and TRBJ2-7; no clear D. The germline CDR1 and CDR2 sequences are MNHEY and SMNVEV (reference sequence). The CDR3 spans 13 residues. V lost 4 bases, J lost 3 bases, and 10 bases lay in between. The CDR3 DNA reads TGTGCCAGCAGTTCCCCCCCCCTCTACGAGCAGTACTTC. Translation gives CASSSPPLYEQYF.

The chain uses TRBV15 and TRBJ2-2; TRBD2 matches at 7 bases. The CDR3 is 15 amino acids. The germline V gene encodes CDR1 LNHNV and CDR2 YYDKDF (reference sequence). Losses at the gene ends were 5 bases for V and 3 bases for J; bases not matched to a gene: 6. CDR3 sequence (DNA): TGTGCCACCAGCGGGGAGGGGTCCGACACCGGGGAGCTGTTTTTT. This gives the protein CATSGEGSDTGELFF.

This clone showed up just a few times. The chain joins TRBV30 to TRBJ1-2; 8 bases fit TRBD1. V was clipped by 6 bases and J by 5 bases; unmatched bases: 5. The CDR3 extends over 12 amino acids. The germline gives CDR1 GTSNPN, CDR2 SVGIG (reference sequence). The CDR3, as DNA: TGTGCCTGTAGGACAGGGTTATATGGCTACACCTTC. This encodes CACRTGLYGYTF.

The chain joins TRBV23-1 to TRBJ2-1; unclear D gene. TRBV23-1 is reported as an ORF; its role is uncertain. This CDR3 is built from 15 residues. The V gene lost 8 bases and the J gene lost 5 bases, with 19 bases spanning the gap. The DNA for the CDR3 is TGCGCCAGCGTCCATCCCTCTTTTGAAAACAATGAGCAGTTCTTC. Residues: CASVHPSFENNEQFF.

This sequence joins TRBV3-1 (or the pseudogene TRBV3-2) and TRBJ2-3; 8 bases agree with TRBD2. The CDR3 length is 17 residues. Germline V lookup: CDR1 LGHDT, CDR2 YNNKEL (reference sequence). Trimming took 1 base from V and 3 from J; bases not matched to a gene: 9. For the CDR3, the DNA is TGTGCCAGCAGCCAAGTATCGCGGGGGGACCCAACAGATACGCAGTATTTT. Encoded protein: CASSQVSRGDPTDTQYF.

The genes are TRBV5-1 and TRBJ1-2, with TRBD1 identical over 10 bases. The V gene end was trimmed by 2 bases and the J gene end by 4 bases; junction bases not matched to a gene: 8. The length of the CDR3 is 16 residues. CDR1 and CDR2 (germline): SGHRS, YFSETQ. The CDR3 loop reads CASSFNSGQGGYGYTF. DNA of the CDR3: TGCGCCAGCAGCTTTAATTCCGGACAGGGGGGCTATGGCTACACCTTC. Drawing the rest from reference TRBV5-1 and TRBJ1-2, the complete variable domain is KAGVTQTPRYLIKTRGQQVTLSCSPISGHRSVSWYQQTPGQGLQFLFEYFSETQRNKGNFPGRFSGRQFSNSRSEMNVSTLELGDSALYLCASSFNSGQGGYGYTFGSGTRLTVV.

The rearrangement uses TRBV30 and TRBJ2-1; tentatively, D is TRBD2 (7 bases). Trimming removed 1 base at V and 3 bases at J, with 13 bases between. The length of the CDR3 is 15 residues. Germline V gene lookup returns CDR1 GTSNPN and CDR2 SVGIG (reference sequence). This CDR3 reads CAWSAAGAGYNEQFF. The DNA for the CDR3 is TGTGCCTGGAGTGCGGCGGGGGCGGGCTACAATGAGCAGTTCTTC.

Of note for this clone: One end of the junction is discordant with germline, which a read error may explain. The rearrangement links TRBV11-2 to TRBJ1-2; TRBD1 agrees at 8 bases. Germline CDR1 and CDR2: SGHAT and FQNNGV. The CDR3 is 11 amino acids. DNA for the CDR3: TGTGCCAGCAGCCCAGGGACAGGATGTTACTTC. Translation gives CASSPGTGCYF.

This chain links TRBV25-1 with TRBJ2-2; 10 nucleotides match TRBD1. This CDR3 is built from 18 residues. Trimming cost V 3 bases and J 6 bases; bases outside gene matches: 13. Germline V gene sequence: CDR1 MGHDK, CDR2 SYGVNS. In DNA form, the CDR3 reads TGTGCCAGCAGTGAGGGGAGGGAGGGACAGGGGAGGTCCGGGGAGCTGTTTTTT. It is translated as CASSEGREGQGRSGELFF.